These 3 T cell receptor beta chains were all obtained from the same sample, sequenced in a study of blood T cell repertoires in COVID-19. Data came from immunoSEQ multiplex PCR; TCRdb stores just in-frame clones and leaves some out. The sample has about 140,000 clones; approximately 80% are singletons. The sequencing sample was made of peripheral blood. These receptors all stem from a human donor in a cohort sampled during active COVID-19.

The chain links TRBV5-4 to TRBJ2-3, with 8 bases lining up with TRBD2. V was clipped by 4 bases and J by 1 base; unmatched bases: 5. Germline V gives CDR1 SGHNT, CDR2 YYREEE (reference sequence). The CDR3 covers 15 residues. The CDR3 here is CASSPLTSGTDTQYF. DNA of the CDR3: TGTGCCAGCAGCCCCTTGACTAGCGGCACAGATACGCAGTATTTT.

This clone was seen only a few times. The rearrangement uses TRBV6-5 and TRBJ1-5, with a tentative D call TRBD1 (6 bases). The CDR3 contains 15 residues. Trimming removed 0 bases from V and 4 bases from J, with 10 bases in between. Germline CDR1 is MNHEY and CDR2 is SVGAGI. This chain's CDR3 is CASSYSGGRNQPQHF. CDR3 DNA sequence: TGTGCCAGCAGTTACTCGGGGGGGCGGAATCAGCCCCAGCATTTT.

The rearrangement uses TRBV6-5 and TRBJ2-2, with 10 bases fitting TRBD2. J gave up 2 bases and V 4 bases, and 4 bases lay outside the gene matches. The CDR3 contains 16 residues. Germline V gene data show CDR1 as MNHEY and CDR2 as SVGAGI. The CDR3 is CASSSLAGGNTGELFF. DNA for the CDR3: TGTGCCAGCAGTTCGTTAGCGGGGGGAAACACCGGGGAGCTGTTTTTT.